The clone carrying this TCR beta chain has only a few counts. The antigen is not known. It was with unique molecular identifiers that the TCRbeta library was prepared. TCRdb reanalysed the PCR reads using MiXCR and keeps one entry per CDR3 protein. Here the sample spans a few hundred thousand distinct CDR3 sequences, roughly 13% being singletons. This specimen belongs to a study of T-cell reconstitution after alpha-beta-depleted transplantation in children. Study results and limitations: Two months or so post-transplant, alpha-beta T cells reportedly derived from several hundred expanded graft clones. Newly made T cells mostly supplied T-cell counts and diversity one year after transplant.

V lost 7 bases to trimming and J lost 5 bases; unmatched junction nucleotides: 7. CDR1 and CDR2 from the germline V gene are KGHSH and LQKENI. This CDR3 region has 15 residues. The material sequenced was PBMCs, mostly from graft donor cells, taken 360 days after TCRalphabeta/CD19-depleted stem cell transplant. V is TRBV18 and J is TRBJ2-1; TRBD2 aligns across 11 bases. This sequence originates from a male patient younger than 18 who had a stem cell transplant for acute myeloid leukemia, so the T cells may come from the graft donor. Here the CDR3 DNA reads TGTGCCAGCTTAGAACTAGCGGGAGTGGACAATGAGCAGTTCTTC. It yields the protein CASLELAGVDNEQFF.